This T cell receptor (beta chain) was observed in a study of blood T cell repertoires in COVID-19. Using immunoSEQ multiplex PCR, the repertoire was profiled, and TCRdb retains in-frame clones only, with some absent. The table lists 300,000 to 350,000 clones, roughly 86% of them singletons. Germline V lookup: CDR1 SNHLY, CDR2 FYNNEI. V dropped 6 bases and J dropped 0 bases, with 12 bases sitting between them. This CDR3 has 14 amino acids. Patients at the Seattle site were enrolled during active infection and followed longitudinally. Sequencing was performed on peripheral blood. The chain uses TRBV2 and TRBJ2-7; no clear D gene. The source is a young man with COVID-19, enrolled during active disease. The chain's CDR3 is CASSGASSSYEQYF. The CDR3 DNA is TGTGCCAGCAGCGGAGCTTCGAGCTCCTACGAGCAGTACTTC.